Below, one TCR beta chain is given with its context. J lost 7 bases, V lost 5 bases, and 11 bases had no gene match. From germline, CDR1 is MNHEY and CDR2 SMNVEV (reference sequence). The CDR3 is made up of 17 amino acids. The sample originates from a study of shared clonotypes between healthy human individuals. Several immunoSEQ plates received, in even portions, the genomic DNA of each subset. The method was immunoSEQ multiplex PCR; TCRdb's version includes in-frame clones alone and lacks a portion of them. This table has under 2,500,000 clones, under 97% appearing once. The donors, healthy adults who were HIV-negative, had experienced no recent acute infections or vaccinations.

This receptor was taken from a young man in good health. Sequences were obtained from naive CD4+ T cells sorted from blood. Subset reported: CD45RA+ positively selected. The J gene is TRBJ2-2, the V gene TRBV27; TRBD2 agrees at 12 bases. The CDR3 region is CASSQFRLAGVGGELFF. The CDR3 nucleotides are TGTGCCAGCAGTCAATTCCGACTAGCGGGAGTGGGCGGGGAGCTGTTTTTT.